This T cell receptor (beta chain) comes out of a study of blood T cell repertoires in COVID-19. Background on the study: Sample material is recorded as cDNA or gDNA derived from T cells, B-cell-depleted T cells, or PBMCs.

The germline gives CDR1 SGHRS, CDR2 YFSETQ. CDR3 size: 14 residues. V was trimmed by 0 bases and J by 8 bases, leaving 11 bases between them. Clones were read by immunoSEQ multiplex PCR, and TCRdb kept only the in-frame ones, dropping some. The table shows more than 100,000 clones, with roughly 80% occurring only once. V usage is TRBV5-1 and J usage is TRBJ1-4; D uncertain. The TCR sequence derives from a man aged 55 to 70 with acute or convalescent COVID-19. The sample taken for sequencing was peripheral blood. CDR3 loop: CASSLGGFSEKLFF. The CDR3 DNA is TGCGCCAGCAGCTTGGGAGGGTTTAGCGAAAAACTGTTTTTT.